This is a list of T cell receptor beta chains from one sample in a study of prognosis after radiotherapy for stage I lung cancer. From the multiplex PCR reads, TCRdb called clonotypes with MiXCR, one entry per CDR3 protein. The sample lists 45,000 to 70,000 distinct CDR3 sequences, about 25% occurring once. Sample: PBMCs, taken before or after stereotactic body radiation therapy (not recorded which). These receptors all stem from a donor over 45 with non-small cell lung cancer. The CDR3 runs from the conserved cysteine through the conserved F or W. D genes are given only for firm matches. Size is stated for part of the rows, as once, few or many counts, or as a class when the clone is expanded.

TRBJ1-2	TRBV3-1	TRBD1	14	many	TGTGCCAGCAGCCAACGACAGGGGTGGGTTGGCTACACCTTC	CASSQRQGWVGYTF
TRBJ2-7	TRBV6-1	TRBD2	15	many	TGTGCCAGCTCCCCCTCCTGGACTAGCGGATACGAGCAGTACTTC	CASSPSWTSGYEQYF
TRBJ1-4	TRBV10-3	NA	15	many	TGTGCCATCAGTGAGCGAGGGGGGGATAATGAAAAACTGTTTTTT	CAISERGGDNEKLFF
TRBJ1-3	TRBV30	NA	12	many	TGTGCCTGGATGGACTCTGGAAACACCATATATTTT	CAWMDSGNTIYF
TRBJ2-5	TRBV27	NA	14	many	TGTGCCAGCAGTTTAGGCGCGAAAGGGGAGACCCAGTACTTC	CASSLGAKGETQYF
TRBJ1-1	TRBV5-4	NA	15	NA	TGTGCCAGCAGCTTGGCAGCAGCGACACAAACTGAAGCTTTCTTT	CASSLAAATQTEAFF
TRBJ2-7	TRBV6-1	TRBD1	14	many	TGTGCCAGCAGTGAGAGTCAGGGGGCCTACGAGCAGTACTTC	CASSESQGAYEQYF
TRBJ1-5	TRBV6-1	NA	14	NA	TGTGCCAGCAGTGGGACAGTGTGTAATCAGCCCCAGCATTTT	CASSGTVCNQPQHF
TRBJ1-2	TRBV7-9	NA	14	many	TGTGCCAGCAGCCCTCACACGCCTAACTATGGCTACACCTTC	CASSPHTPNYGYTF
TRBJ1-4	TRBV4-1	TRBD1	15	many	TGCGCCAGCAGCCAACCGGGACAGGGTGGTGAAAAACTGTTTTTT	CASSQPGQGGEKLFF
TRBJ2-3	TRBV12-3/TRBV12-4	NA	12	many	TGTGCCAGCAGACTTCTGGCAGATACGCAGTATTTT	CASRLLADTQYF
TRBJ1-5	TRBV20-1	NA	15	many	TGCAGTGCTAGAGATAAGAGGGGAGACAATCAGCCCCAGCATTTT	CSARDKRGDNQPQHF
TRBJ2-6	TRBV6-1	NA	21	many	TGTGCCAGCAGTAACAGGGCCTTTGCGCGCGGGGAGCTCTCTGGGGCCAACGTCCTGACTTTC	CASSNRAFARGELSGANVLTF
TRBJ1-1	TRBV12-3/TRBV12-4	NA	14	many	TGTGCCAGCCGTGTACAGGGCCAGAACACTGAAGCTTTCTTT	CASRVQGQNTEAFF
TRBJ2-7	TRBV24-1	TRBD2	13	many	TGTGCCACCAGTGATCGGGGGGGAGACGAGCAGTACTTC	CATSDRGGDEQYF
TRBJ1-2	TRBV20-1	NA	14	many	TGCAGTGCTAGAGATCCAGGGACGGCCTATGGCTACACCTTC	CSARDPGTAYGYTF
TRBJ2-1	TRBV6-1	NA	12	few	TGTGCCATCGGGGGTGGGGTTGGTGAGCAGTTCTTC	CAIGGGVGEQFF
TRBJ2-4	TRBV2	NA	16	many	TGTGCCAGCAGTGACTCGCTAGGTGGGGCCAAAAACATTCAGTACTTC	CASSDSLGGAKNIQYF
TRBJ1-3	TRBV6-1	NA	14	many	TGTGCCAGCAGTGCTTGGCCCGTATCGGACACCATATATTTT	CASSAWPVSDTIYF
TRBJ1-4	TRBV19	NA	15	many	TGTGCCAGTAGCGCCGCCCGGTTGGATGGGGAAAAACTGTTTTTT	CASSAARLDGEKLFF
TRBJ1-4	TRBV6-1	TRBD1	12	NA	TGTGGCAGGAACAGGGGGCGTGAAAAACTGTTTTTT	CGRNRGREKLFF
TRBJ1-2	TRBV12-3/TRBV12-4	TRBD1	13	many	TGTGCCAGCAGTCGAACAGGGGACTATGGCTACACCTTC	CASSRTGDYGYTF
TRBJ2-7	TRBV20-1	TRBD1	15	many	TGCAGTGCTTCTCCCGACAGGGGCGTCTCCTACGAGCAGTACTTC	CSASPDRGVSYEQYF
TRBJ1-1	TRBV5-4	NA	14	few	TGTGCCAGCAGCTTCCCGGGGGGGCTTACTGAAGCTTTCTTT	CASSFPGGLTEAFF
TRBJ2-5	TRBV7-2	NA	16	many	TGTGCCAGCAGCTTAGGGGTCCGCGCAGATCGAGAGACCCAGTACTTC	CASSLGVRADRETQYF
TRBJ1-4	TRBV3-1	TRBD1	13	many	TGTGCCAGCAGCCGGGACAGACATGAAAAACTGTTTTTT	CASSRDRHEKLFF
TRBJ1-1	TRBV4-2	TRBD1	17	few	TGTGCCAGCAGCCAAGAAAGTGGGGCCACAGGGGGAACTGAAGCTTTCTTT	CASSQESGATGGTEAFF
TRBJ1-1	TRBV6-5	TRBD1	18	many	TGTGCCAGCAGTTACTCGTACGGGACAGGGGGCGGTAGCACTGAAGCTTTCTTT	CASSYSYGTGGGSTEAFF
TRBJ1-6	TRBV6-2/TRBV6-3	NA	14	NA	TGTGCCAGCAGTGAATCTGGGATAAATTCACCCTTCCACTTT	CASSESGINSPFHF
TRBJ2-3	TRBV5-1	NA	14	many	TGCGCCAGCAGCCTACAGGACAGCACAGATACGCAGTATTTT	CASSLQDSTDTQYF
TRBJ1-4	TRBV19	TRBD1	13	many	TGTGCCAGTAGTAGACAGGGGAATGAAAAACTGTTTTTT	CASSRQGNEKLFF
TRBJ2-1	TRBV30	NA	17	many	TGTGCCTGGAGTGTACGAGTAAGGACGACTCTTAAGGATGAGCAGTTCTTC	CAWSVRVRTTLKDEQFF
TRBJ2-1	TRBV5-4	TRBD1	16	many	TGTGCCAGCAGCTTCGACAGGGGGTCGGTAGGGAATGAGCAGTTCTTC	CASSFDRGSVGNEQFF
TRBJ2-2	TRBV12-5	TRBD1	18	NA	TGTGCTAGTTGTTTGGTACAGGGTACAGGGGTGAACACTGGGGAGCTGTTTTTT	CASCLVQGTGVNTGELFF
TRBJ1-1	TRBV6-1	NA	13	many	TGTGCCAGCAGTGAAAGATGGAGGGATGAAGCTTTCTTT	CASSERWRDEAFF
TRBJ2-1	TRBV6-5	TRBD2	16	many	TGTGCCAGCAGTTACTCTGGCGGGGGAACTCACAATGAGCAGTTCTTC	CASSYSGGGTHNEQFF
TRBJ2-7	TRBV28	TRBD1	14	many	TGTGCCAGCAGCCCCCCAGGGGGCGGTTACGAGCAGTACTTC	CASSPPGGGYEQYF
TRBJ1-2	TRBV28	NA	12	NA	NA	CASSFVGEGNTF
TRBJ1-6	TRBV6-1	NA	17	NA	TGTGACAGCAGTCCTCCCGAGGGCTCCTGCTATAATTCACCCCTCCACTTT	CDSSPPEGSCYNSPLHF
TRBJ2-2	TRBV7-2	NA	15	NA	TGTGCCAGCAGCCTCCGTGACAAGAACACCGGGGATCTGTTTTTT	CASSLRDKNTGDLFF
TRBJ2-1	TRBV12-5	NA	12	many	TGTGCTAGCGGGCCAACCTACAATGAGCAGTTCTTC	CASGPTYNEQFF
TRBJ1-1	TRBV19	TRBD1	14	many	TGTGCCAGTAGAACCCCGGACAGGGTTGGGGAAGCTTTCTTT	CASRTPDRVGEAFF
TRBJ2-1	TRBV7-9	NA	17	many	TGTGCCAGCAGCTCCACTGCGGCACACCCTATTTACAATGAGCAGTTCTTC	CASSSTAAHPIYNEQFF
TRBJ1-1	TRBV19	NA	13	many	TGTGCCAGTAGGGCGGGGGTGAACACTGAAGCTTTCTTT	CASRAGVNTEAFF
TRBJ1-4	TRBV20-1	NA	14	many	TGCAGTGCTAGAGCCAGGGATGCTAATGAAAAACTGTTTTTT	CSARARDANEKLFF
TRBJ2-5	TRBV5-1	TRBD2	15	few	TGCGCCAGCAACCCGATGGGGGGGGGGCAAGAGACCCAGTACTTC	CASNPMGGGQETQYF
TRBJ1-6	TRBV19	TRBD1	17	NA	TGTGCCAGTAGTACCCAGGGGACAGGGACTGCTAATTCACGCCTCCACTTT	CASSTQGTGTANSRLHF
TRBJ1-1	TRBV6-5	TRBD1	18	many	TGTGCCAGCAGTTACTCATTAGGCACGGGACAGGGGTTCACTGAAGCTTTCTTT	CASSYSLGTGQGFTEAFF
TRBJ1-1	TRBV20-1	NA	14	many	TGCAGTGCTAGTCCCCACACGCCGAACACTGAAGCTTTCTTT	CSASPHTPNTEAFF
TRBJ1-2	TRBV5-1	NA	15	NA	TGCGCCAGCAGCTTGTCCAACAAGTTGTTCGACGGCTACACCTTC	CASSLSNKLFDGYTF
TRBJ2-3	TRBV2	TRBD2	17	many	TGTGCCAGCAGTGAAGACCTTAGCGGGGGGACCACAGATACGCAGTATTTT	CASSEDLSGGTTDTQYF
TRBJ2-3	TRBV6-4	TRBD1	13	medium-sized	TGTGCCAGCATACTCCAGGGGGCAGATACGCAGTATTTT	CASILQGADTQYF
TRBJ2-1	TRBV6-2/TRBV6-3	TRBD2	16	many	TGTGCCAGCACCGGCGGGGCTAGCGGGGGGCGATTTGAGCAGTTCTTC	CASTGGASGGRFEQFF
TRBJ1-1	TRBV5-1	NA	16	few	TGCGCCAGCAGCTTGGGGGTGGGGGGCGCGAACACTGAAGCTTTCTTT	CASSLGVGGANTEAFF
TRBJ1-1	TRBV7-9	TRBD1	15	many	TGTGCCAGCAGCTACCGACAGGGATGGAACACTGAAGCTTTCTTT	CASSYRQGWNTEAFF
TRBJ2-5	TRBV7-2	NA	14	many	TGTGCCATTCTTTTCCGGGACTTCCAAGAGACCCAGTACTTC	CAILFRDFQETQYF
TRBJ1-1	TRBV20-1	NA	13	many	TGCAGTGCTAGGGATGCGGGTTTTTTTGAAGCTTTCTTT	CSARDAGFFEAFF
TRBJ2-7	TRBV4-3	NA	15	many	TGCGCCAGCAGCCAACGACGGGACAACTCCTACGAGCAGTACTTC	CASSQRRDNSYEQYF